The sequence of this T cell receptor beta chain was determined in a study of CD8 T cells in Susac syndrome. Reverse transcription of 0.5 to 1 ug RNA was performed with random hexamers. Using its own MiXCR run on the immunoSEQ multiplex PCR reads, TCRdb lists one record per CDR3 protein. Among about 83,000 distinct CDR3 sequences listed, around 96% were seen once. This CDR3 comprises 14 residues. Germline V CDR1 and CDR2: MNHEY, SMNVEV (reference sequence). Deletions cut 5 bases from V and 4 bases from J, with 12 bases between. This rearrangement joins TRBV27 to TRBJ1-5; D is possibly TRBD1 (5 bases). The clonotype originates from a human donor with Susac syndrome. The sequencing sample was made of CD8+ T cells from PBMCs. The CDR3 sequence is CASSPSGPNQPQHF. CDR3 in DNA: TGTGCCAGCAGTCCCTCGGGGCCTAATCAGCCCCAGCATTTT.